Below are 24 T cell receptor beta chains sequenced from a single sample in a study of T cells in Graves' hyperthyroidism and ophthalmopathy. RNA transcripts served as the template for amplifying TCR beta CDR3 regions. First-round RT-PCR targeting the TCR CDR3 was performed with the HTBI primer set. Via MiXCR, TCRdb re-called the multiplex PCR reads, giving one row per CDR3 protein. The sample lists 300,000 to 400,000 distinct CDR3 sequences; about 20% were seen once. The sequenced material came from blood. The receptor source for this set is a woman aged 45 to 65 with Graves' hyperthyroidism.

This chain connects TRBV5-1 to TRBJ1-2, with 7 bases matching TRBD1. The junction had 17 bases not matched to a gene; V was cut back by 4 bases and J by 5 bases. Germline-derived CDR1 and CDR2 are SGHRS and YFSETQ. This CDR3 has 17 amino acids. The CDR3 DNA reads as TGCGCCAGCAGCGCTAGACAGGGCTCGGCGAATTCTTATGGCTACACCTTC. Protein sequence: CASSARQGSANSYGYTF.

This clonotype was counted at least ten times. This rearrangement joins TRBV3-1 to TRBJ2-1; TRBD2 is a possible D gene (6 bases). Trimming stripped 0 bases from V and 9 bases from J, with 18 bases between. The CDR3 has 16 residues. Germline lookup yields CDR1 LGHDT and CDR2 YNNKEL (reference sequence). CDR3 loop: CASSQEGTGMVGEQFF. For the CDR3, the DNA is TGTGCCAGCAGCCAAGAAGGGACTGGGATGGTGGGTGAGCAGTTCTTC.

In regard to this clonotype: A much larger clone differs by one base, so this may be a read error. The chain is built from TRBV2 and TRBJ2-7; D possibly corresponds to TRBD2 (5 bases). Germline CDR1 SNHLY, CDR2 FYNNEI. With 7 bases removed from V and 6 bases from J, the gap between germline ends came to 16 bases. This CDR3 has 13 amino acids. The CDR3, as DNA: TGTGCCAGCAATGGCCAGTGGGGAGCCGAGCAGTACGTC. It yields the protein CASNGQWGAEQYV.

This clonotype has at least ten counts. The CDR3 protein is CASKRTGQLTLSSYNEQFF. CDR3 coding DNA: TGTGCCAGCAAACGGACAGGGCAACTCACTCTTAGCTCCTACAATGAGCAGTTCTTC. This chain links TRBV6-1 with TRBJ2-1; 8 bases fit TRBD1. This CDR3 spans 19 amino acids. From germline, CDR1 is MNHNS and CDR2 SASEGT. J lost 0 bases, V lost 7 bases, and 17 bases had no gene match.

This clonotype was observed a handful of times. The V call is TRBV20-1, the J call TRBJ1-5; D uncertain. Germline V gene data show CDR1 as DFQATT and CDR2 as SNEGSKA (reference sequence). The CDR3 contains 14 residues. The ends were cut back, 3 bases at V and 2 bases at J, with 11 bases in the middle. Written as DNA, the CDR3 is TGCAGTGCTAGGAGGGAGTGGGGCAATCAGCCCCAGCATTTT. As protein: CSARREWGNQPQHF.

The chain has TRBV7-9 and TRBJ2-5; D is unresolved. Germline-derived CDR1 and CDR2 are SEHNR and FQNEAQ (reference sequence). This CDR3 region has 11 residues. V was pared by 5 bases and J by 7 bases, with 8 bases between. In nucleotides, the CDR3 is TGTGCCAGCAGCCCCCCAGGGACCCAGTACTTC. Its translation: CASSPPGTQYF.

The chain recombines TRBV2 with TRBJ2-1; 7 nucleotides match TRBD2. This CDR3 has 18 residues. The J segment lost 1 base and the V segment lost 0 bases, leaving 9 bases of the junction unmatched. Germline V gene sequence: CDR1 SNHLY, CDR2 FYNNEI. The CDR3 DNA is TGTGCCAGCAGTGAAGCGCTTGAGCTAGCGGATTCCTACAATGAGCAGTTCTTC. This gives the protein CASSEALELADSYNEQFF.

The chain employs TRBV6-1 and TRBJ2-6, with TRBD2 matching 8 bases. The CDR3 runs 18 residues. Germline-derived CDR1 and CDR2 are MNHNS and SASEGT. V trimming: 2 bases; J trimming: 3 bases; junction bases outside the gene matches: 9. The CDR3 here is CASSEWVSGIGGANVLTF. The CDR3 bases are TGTGCCAGCAGTGAATGGGTTAGCGGGATTGGTGGGGCCAACGTCCTGACTTTC.

This clonotype was seen a handful of times. An end of the junction differs from the germline gene, which may be a read error. The rearrangement uses TRBV9 and TRBJ2-5; perhaps TRBD1 as D (5 bases). The germline V gene has CDR1 SGDLS and CDR2 YYNGEE. CDR3 size: 14 residues. The CDR3 coding sequence is TGTGCCAGCAGCGTAGCTGGGGCTTCCGAGACCCAGCACTTC. Protein product: CASSVAGASETQHF.

V and J are TRBV6-1 and TRBJ1-1; D ambiguous. The germline V gene encodes CDR1 MNHNS and CDR2 SASEGT. The CDR3 is 13 amino acids. Trimming removed 7 bases at V and 0 bases at J, with 9 bases between. The CDR3 reads CASTLFVNTEAFF. CDR3 in DNA: TGTGCCAGCACACTGTTCGTGAACACTGAAGCTTTCTTT.

This clonotype appeared many times. The chain links TRBV20-1 to TRBJ2-5; weak D call: TRBD1 (6 bases). Between the trimmed V and J ends, which lost 5 bases and 3 bases, there was a span of 10 bases. The CDR3 is 12 amino acids. Looked up from germline, CDR1 is DFQATT and CDR2 is SNEGSKA (reference sequence). CDR3 amino acids: CSAGQTKETQYF. CDR3 in DNA: TGCAGTGCTGGACAGACAAAAGAGACCCAGTACTTC.

This clonotype was counted only a few times. The chain uses TRBV2 and TRBJ2-4; D not resolved. V was cut by 6 bases and J by 0 bases, with 18 bases left in between. Looked up from germline, CDR1 is SNHLY and CDR2 is FYNNEI. The CDR3 consists of 17 residues. CDR3 sequence: CASRESYTDRAKNIQYF. Written as DNA, the CDR3 is TGTGCCAGCAGAGAAAGTTACACAGATCGAGCCAAAAACATTCAGTACTTC.

The chain employs TRBV20-1 and TRBJ2-7; D tentatively reads TRBD1 or TRBD2 (5 bases each). The V gene lost 1 base and the J gene lost 5 bases, with 21 bases spanning the gap. Germline-derived CDR1 and CDR2 are DFQATT and SNEGSKA (reference sequence). CDR3 length: 16 amino acids. The CDR3 reads CSARGRADPWGHEQYF. The CDR3 bases are TGCAGTGCTAGAGGTAGAGCGGACCCCTGGGGCCACGAGCAGTACTTC.

There are many counts of this clonotype. The chain combines TRBV5-1 with TRBJ2-7, with 8 positions matching TRBD2. The CDR3 is made up of 15 amino acids. J lost 5 bases, V lost 4 bases, and 11 bases had no gene match. The germline V gene encodes CDR1 SGHRS and CDR2 YFSETQ. CDR3 in amino acids: CASSLLAETSDEQYF. The CDR3 region has the DNA TGCGCCAGCAGCCTCCTAGCGGAGACTAGCGACGAGCAGTACTTC.

This clonotype appeared many times. The chain recombines TRBV30 with TRBJ2-3, with 8 nucleotides matching TRBD2. The V segment lost 2 bases and the J segment 1 base; nucleotides outside the gene matches: 5. CDR1 and CDR2 from the germline V gene are GTSNPN and SVGIG (reference sequence). CDR3 length: 15 amino acids. The CDR3 coding sequence is TGTGCCTGGAGTTCTAGCGGGCTTCGCACAGATACGCAGTATTTT. This sequence encodes CAWSSSGLRTDTQYF.

This clonotype was picked up many times. The chain employs TRBV12-3 or TRBV12-4 and TRBJ2-7, with D perhaps matching TRBD1 or TRBD2 (5 bases each). The CDR3 consists of 14 residues. Trimming removed 3 bases at V and 5 bases at J, with 14 bases between. The CDR3 nucleotides read TGTGCCAGCAGTTTTCTGGGACCCACCCACGAGCAGTACTTC. This sequence encodes CASSFLGPTHEQYF.

The V and J genes are TRBV7-9 and TRBJ2-4; possible D gene TRBD2, 5 bases. This CDR3 contains 16 residues. Germline V gives CDR1 SEHNR, CDR2 FQNEAQ (reference sequence). V lost 5 bases and J 0 bases, leaving 14 bases between the germline ends. The CDR3: CASSRSGPIAKNIQYF. The CDR3 bases are TGTGCCAGCAGCCGGAGCGGACCAATAGCCAAAAACATTCAGTACTTC.

This clonotype has only a few counts. Germline is not matched at one junction end, which may reflect a read error. The J gene is TRBJ2-1, the V gene TRBV11-1; possibly TRBD1 for D (5 bases). The length of the CDR3 is 15 residues. Germline CDR1 reads SGHAT; CDR2 reads FQDESV (reference sequence). The CDR3 region has the DNA TGTGCCAGCAGCTTAGCTCCGGACAAATACAATGAGCAGATCTTC. Translation gives CASSLAPDKYNEQIF.

This clonotype showed up many times. The CDR3 bases are TGTGCCAGCACCCTGACACCTATGAACACTGAAGCTTTCTTT. Its translation: CASTLTPMNTEAFF. The chain has TRBV28 and TRBJ1-1; D gene unclear. The germline V and J ends were trimmed by 7 bases and 0 bases, with 12 bases remaining between them. Germline CDR1 MDHEN, CDR2 SYDVKM. CDR3 length: 14 residues.

In this sample, this clonotype turned up many times. The V call is TRBV15, the J call TRBJ1-1; the D gene is possibly TRBD1 (5 bases). There are 14 residues in the CDR3. Germline V gives CDR1 LNHNV, CDR2 YYDKDF (reference sequence). Trimming stripped 0 bases from V and 3 bases from J, with 8 bases between. The CDR3 DNA reads as TGTGCCACCAGCAGAGACAGGGTTGACACTGAAGCTTTCTTT. This translates into CATSRDRVDTEAFF.

CDR3 in DNA: TGTGCCAGCAGCCGAGGACAGACAACTAATGAAAAACTGTTTTTT. Amino acids: CASSRGQTTNEKLFF. This chain uses TRBV6-1 with TRBJ1-4, with a possible D match to TRBD1 (6 bases). Trimming pared 6 bases from V and 0 bases from J, leaving 11 bases between. This CDR3 is 15 amino acids long. Germline CDR1 is MNHNS and CDR2 is SASEGT.

V usage is TRBV19 and J usage is TRBJ2-1, with D perhaps TRBD2 (7 bases). The ends were cut back, 1 base at V and 3 bases at J, with 10 bases in the middle. This CDR3 has 15 amino acids. Germline lookup yields CDR1 LNHDA and CDR2 SQIVND (reference sequence). For the CDR3, the DNA is TGTGCCAGTAGTATAGGGGGGGGCGTCTACAATGAGCAGTTCTTC. Its translation is CASSIGGGVYNEQFF.

The chain combines TRBV9 with TRBJ1-1; D is unresolved. This CDR3 comprises 15 residues. Germline V CDR1 and CDR2: SGDLS, YYNGEE. V lost 3 bases and J 3 bases, leaving 15 bases between the germline ends. In DNA, the CDR3 is TGTGCCAGCAGCGCTTCCGCGCGCTGGGACACTGAAGCTTTCTTT. This sequence encodes CASSASARWDTEAFF.

The V and J genes are TRBV7-2 and TRBJ2-2; TRBD2 matches 9 bases. V gave up 5 bases and J gave up 8 bases; unmatched junction bases: 18. The germline V gene encodes CDR1 SGHTA and CDR2 FQGNSA. The CDR3 consists of 18 residues. CDR3 nucleotide sequence: TGTGCCAGCAGCCCTTCAATTAGCGGGGGCCCGGGTGAAGGGGAGCTGTTTTTT. It yields the protein CASSPSISGGPGEGELFF.